The source of this T cell receptor beta chain is a study of blood T cell repertoires in COVID-19. This clone was detected only once. Trimming stripped 4 bases from V and 4 bases from J, with 17 bases between. The CDR3 length is 15 residues. CDR1 and CDR2 (germline): SGHRS, YFSETQ. In the authors' workflow: The assay estimated nucleated cells by amplifying reference gene primers. Libraries were prepared by immunoSEQ multiplex PCR; TCRdb keeps only in-frame clonotypes and omits some of them. V, J and clone size are those of that table, while D and trimming were read from the DNA. The sample has 60,000 to 90,000 clones; over 80% are singletons.

V and J are TRBV5-1 and TRBJ2-5, with D perhaps matching TRBD2 (5 bases). This receptor was obtained from a man in his 60s with active or convalescent COVID-19. Sequencing was done on a sample of peripheral blood. The CDR3 here is CASSRDGVEGETQYF. CDR3 nucleotide sequence: TGCGCCAGCAGCCGTGATGGAGTTGAGGGAGAGACCCAGTACTTC.